The sample holds a few counts of the clone carrying this TCR beta chain. Its antigen is unknown. MiXCR, applied by TCRdb to the RT-PCR reads, yields one record per CDR3 protein. The sample records about 650,000 distinct CDR3 sequences, about 15% being singletons. The sample originates from a study of response to subunit inactivated influenza vaccine. Study-wide findings and caveats: The authors suggested that every seasonal influenza vaccination recruits few new T cells.

CDR1 is LGHNA, CDR2 YNFKEQ, per germline. V shed 0 bases and J shed 4 bases, with 12 bases lying between them. The CDR3 contains 15 residues. This receptor was identified in a man between 45 and 60 years old who received an inactivated influenza vaccine. V usage is TRBV4-2 and J usage is TRBJ1-2; D is uncertain. Sequenced here: PBMCs from blood, sampled 14 to 15 days before vaccination. CDR3 residues: CASSQDNGAGYGYTF. The CDR3 nucleotides are TGTGCCAGCAGCCAAGATAACGGAGCGGGCTATGGCTACACCTTC.